The subject of this entry is one TCR beta chain. Germline-derived CDR1 and CDR2 are MNHNS and SASEGT. V was shortened by 10 bases and J by 4 bases, with 16 bases between the two germline ends. The CDR3 consists of 13 residues. Produced via immunoSEQ multiplex PCR; TCRdb's table is partial and in-frame only. The sample records under 65,000 clones, about nine tenths being singletons. These data are taken from a study of T cell changes during pregnancy in multiple sclerosis. The V gene is TRBV6-1, the J gene TRBJ1-2; D is perhaps TRBD1 (5 bases). This clonotype was sampled from a female donor with multiple sclerosis, enrolled in a pregnancy study. Sequencing used CD4+ T cells from peripheral blood mononuclear cells, obtained in the third trimester of pregnancy. CDR3 amino acids: CATLDTVFYGYTF. For the CDR3, the DNA is TGTGCCACCCTGGACACCGTATTCTATGGCTACACCTTC.